Listed below are T cell receptor beta chains from one sample, sequenced in a study of molecular identifiers for immune sequencing clone quantification. TCRdb re-analysed the PCR reads in MiXCR, keeping a single row per CDR3 protein. The sample records approximately 670,000 distinct CDR3 sequences, 20% being singletons. The sequencing input was naive CD8+ T cells from blood, with Jurkat cell RNA spiked in. These receptors were collected from a human donor in good health. Some libraries in this study had Jurkat cell RNA spiked in. Both conserved end residues are part of each CDR3. D genes are given only for firm matches. Clone size appears in some rows only: once, few, many, or a class for an expanded clone.

many TRBJ2-3 TRBD2 TRBV6-2/TRBV6-3 CASSYSPAGGPPDTQYF TGTGCCAGCAGTTACTCGCCAGCGGGGGGGCCGCCAGATACGCAGTATTTT
many TRBJ2-5 TRBD1 TRBV12-3/TRBV12-4 CASTWGTAQETQYF TGTGCCAGCACCTGGGGGACAGCCCAAGAGACCCAGTACTTC
- TRBJ2-7 TRBD2 TRBV19 CASSLAGDGEQYF TGTGCCAGTAGTCTAGCGGGAGATGGCGAGCAGTACTTC
- TRBJ2-3 TRBD2 TRBV5-6 CASRLQTSSSTDTQYF TGTGCCAGCAGATTACAGACTAGCAGTAGCACAGATACGCAGTATTTT
many TRBJ2-4 - TRBV3-1 CASSPLLAKNIQYF TGTGCCAGCAGCCCACTACTAGCCAAAAACATTCAGTACTTC
- TRBJ2-1 - TRBV13 CASSHRVDPYNEQFF TGTGCCAGCAGCCACCGGGTGGACCCCTACAATGAGCAGTTCTTC
many TRBJ1-4 - TRBV20-1 CSARPQGFREKLFF TGCAGTGCTAGACCCCAGGGCTTCAGGGAAAAACTGTTTTTT
many TRBJ2-7 TRBD2 TRBV20-1 CSASPLLAGPLEQYF TGCAGTGCTAGCCCCTTACTAGCGGGACCCCTCGAGCAGTACTTC
many TRBJ2-5 - TRBV6-5 CASSSRLNRTQYF TGTGCCAGCAGTTCTCGACTGAATCGGACCCAGTACTTC
many TRBJ2-7 - TRBV2 CASSEVREYEQYF TGTGCCAGCAGTGAAGTCCGTGAATACGAGCAGTACTTC
many TRBJ2-7 - TRBV4-1 CASSPSPVELWYEQYF TGCGCCAGCAGCCCCTCCCCTGTAGAGTTGTGGTACGAGCAGTACTTC
many TRBJ2-3 TRBD2 TRBV29-1 CSVVRTSGLPYF TGCAGCGTTGTCCGGACTAGCGGACTCCCATATTTT
- TRBJ2-6 TRBD2 TRBV27 CASSLSIGEAGGSGANVLTF TGTGCCAGCAGTCTATCCATCGGCGAAGCGGGAGGAAGTGGGGCCAACGTCCTGACTTTC
few TRBJ1-1 - TRBV9 CASSVGGFDEAFF TGTGCCAGCAGCGTAGGGGGGTTCGATGAAGCTTTCTTT
many TRBJ2-3 - TRBV2 CASSVGTDDTQYF TGTGCCAGCAGTGTCGGGACGGATGATACGCAGTATTTT
- TRBJ1-3 - TRBV4-3 CASSPDRRNTVYF TGCGCCAGCAGCCCGGACCGAAGAAACACCGTATATTTT
many TRBJ2-7 - TRBV7-8 CASSLMIGYEQYF TGTGCCAGCAGCTTGATGATCGGGTACGAGCAGTACTTC
many TRBJ1-5 - TRBV27 CASSPTSHQPQHF TGTGCCAGCAGCCCGACCAGTCATCAGCCCCAGCATTTT
once TRBJ2-2 - TRBV2 CASWNFQSNTGELFF TGTGCCAGCTGGAATTTTCAGTCGAACACCGGGGAGCTGTTTTTT
many TRBJ1-1 - TRBV6-6 CASSYAYSVLNTEAFF TGTGCCAGCAGTTACGCTTATTCCGTTTTGAACACTGAAGCTTTCTTT
many TRBJ1-4 - TRBV12-3/TRBV12-4 CASSIRGQSNEKLFF TGTGCCAGCAGTATCCGCGGACAGAGTAATGAAAAACTGTTTTTT
few TRBJ2-1 - TRBV28 CASSLRGLTLTYNEQFF TGTGCCAGCAGTTTGAGGGGTCTAACTCTTACCTACAATGAGCAGTTCTTC
- TRBJ2-7 - TRBV19 CASGPDSLTGEQYF TGTGCCAGTGGACCGGACAGCCTTACCGGGGAGCAGTACTTC
many TRBJ2-3 TRBD1 TRBV5-6 CASSLVPTGGFTDTQYF TGTGCCAGCAGCTTGGTTCCGACAGGGGGTTTCACAGATACGCAGTATTTT
many TRBJ1-3 - TRBV9 CASSAGSSGNTIYF TGTGCCAGCAGCGCAGGGAGCTCTGGAAACACCATATATTTT
many TRBJ1-4 TRBD1 TRBV2 CASSEYVQGALLETTTNEKLFF TGTGCCAGCAGTGAATACGTGCAGGGGGCGCTCCTAGAGACAACAACTAATGAAAAACTGTTTTTT
many TRBJ2-5 - TRBV28 CASWDHQETQYF TGTGCCAGCTGGGACCACCAAGAGACCCAGTACTTC
many TRBJ2-2 - TRBV7-3 CASSLVGANTGELFF TGTGCCAGCAGCTTAGTGGGTGCGAACACCGGGGAGCTGTTTTTT
many TRBJ1-4 - TRBV5-5 CASSSTGRINEKLFF TGTGCCAGCAGCTCGACGGGGCGGATAAATGAAAAACTGTTTTTT
- TRBJ2-7 TRBD1 TRBV28 CASRTGATYEQYF TGTGCCAGCAGGACAGGGGCCACCTACGAGCAGTACTTC
many TRBJ2-3 - TRBV19 CASSTPDYPRDDTQYF TGTGCCAGTAGTACCCCCGACTACCCCCGGGACGATACGCAGTATTTT
many TRBJ2-7 - TRBV4-3 CASSQEGQTAYEQYF TGCGCCAGCAGCCAAGAAGGGCAGACCGCCTACGAGCAGTACTTC
many TRBJ2-6 - TRBV13 CASSEQGSGANVLTF TGTGCCAGCAGCGAACAAGGCTCTGGGGCCAACGTCCTGACTTTC
many TRBJ1-6 - TRBV7-8 CASSLASREERSPLHF TGTGCCAGCAGCTTAGCTTCCAGGGAAGAGAGATCACCCCTCCACTTT
many TRBJ2-7 - TRBV7-2 CASSLVTGSYEQYF TGTGCCAGCAGCTTAGTTACAGGGTCCTACGAGCAGTACTTC
many TRBJ2-7 TRBD1 TRBV7-9 CASSQNRDSSSYEQYF TGTGCCAGCAGCCAGAACAGGGACAGTTCGTCCTACGAGCAGTACTTC
- TRBJ1-1 - TRBV7-9 CASSLVGLGRETGTEAFF TGTGCCAGCAGCTTAGTGGGGTTAGGGCGCGAGACGGGTACTGAAGCTTTCTTT
many TRBJ2-3 - TRBV20-1 CSARDRVVWGYTQYF TGCAGTGCTAGAGATCGCGTTGTCTGGGGATATACGCAGTATTTT
few TRBJ2-7 - TRBV5-8 CAGSLVGMEQYF TGTGCCGGCAGCTTGGTCGGGATGGAGCAGTACTTC
- TRBJ2-1 TRBD2 TRBV9 CASGTSGNGQFF TGTGCCAGCGGGACTAGCGGTAATGGGCAGTTCTTC
- TRBJ2-7 - TRBV6-2/TRBV6-3 CASSSTHLGLYEQYF TGTGCCAGCAGTTCGACCCACCTGGGGCTATACGAGCAGTACTTC
many TRBJ2-7 TRBD2 TRBV6-5 CASSYSAGGGDEQYF TGTGCCAGCAGTTACTCAGCGGGGGGGGGCGACGAGCAGTACTTC
many TRBJ1-5 - TRBV7-9 CASSLDGNSNQPQHF TGTGCCAGCAGCTTAGACGGAAATAGCAATCAGCCCCAGCATTTT
- TRBJ2-7 TRBD2 TRBV7-9 CASSSFGLAQDYEQYF TGTGCCAGCAGCTCTTTCGGACTAGCGCAAGACTACGAGCAGTACTTC
many TRBJ1-5 - TRBV19 CASSIASGDYQPQHF TGTGCCAGTAGTATAGCGTCAGGAGACTATCAGCCCCAGCATTTT
many TRBJ1-3 TRBD1 TRBV5-4 CASSWGTVSGNTIYF TGTGCCAGCAGCTGGGGGACAGTCTCTGGAAACACCATATATTTT
many TRBJ1-4 - TRBV6-1 CASIIIPDLNEKLFF TGTGCCAGCATCATAATACCGGATCTTAATGAAAAACTGTTTTTT
many TRBJ2-1 - TRBV6-6 CASSYGSGSYNEQFF TGTGCCAGCAGTTACGGGTCGGGGTCCTACAATGAGCAGTTCTTC
- TRBJ2-6 - TRBV2 CASGTSGVGSGADVLTF TGTGCCAGCGGGACGTCGGGGGTGGGGTCTGGGGCCGACGTCCTGACTTTC
few TRBJ2-7 - TRBV9 CTSSTGGMGEQYF TGTACCAGCAGCACCGGGGGTATGGGAGAGCAGTACTTC
many TRBJ1-6 TRBD1 TRBV4-3 CASSPAGQGLGSPLHF TGCGCCAGCAGCCCAGCGGGACAGGGTTTGGGTTCACCCCTCCACTTT
many TRBJ1-6 TRBD1 TRBV7-9 CASSGTGSSYNSPLHF TGTGCCAGCAGCGGGACAGGGAGCTCCTATAATTCACCCCTCCACTTT
many TRBJ1-2 - TRBV29-1 CSGGTHYGYTF TGCAGCGGAGGGACCCACTATGGCTACACCTTC